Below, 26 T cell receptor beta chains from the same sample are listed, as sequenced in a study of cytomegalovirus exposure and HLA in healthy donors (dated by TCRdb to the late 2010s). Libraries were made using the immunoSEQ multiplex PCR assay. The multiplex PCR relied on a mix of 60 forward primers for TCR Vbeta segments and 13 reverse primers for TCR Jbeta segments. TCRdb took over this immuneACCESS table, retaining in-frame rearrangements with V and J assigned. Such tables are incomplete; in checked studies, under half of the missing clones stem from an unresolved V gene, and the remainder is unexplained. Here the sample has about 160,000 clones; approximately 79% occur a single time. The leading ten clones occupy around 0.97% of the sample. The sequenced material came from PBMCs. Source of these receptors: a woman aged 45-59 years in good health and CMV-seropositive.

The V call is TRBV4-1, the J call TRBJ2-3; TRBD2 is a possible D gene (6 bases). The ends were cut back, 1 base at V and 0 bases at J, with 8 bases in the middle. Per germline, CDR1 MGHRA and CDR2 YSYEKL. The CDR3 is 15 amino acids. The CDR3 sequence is CASSQGGTSTDTQYF. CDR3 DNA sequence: TGCGCCAGCAGCCAAGGCGGGACTAGCACAGATACGCAGTATTTT.

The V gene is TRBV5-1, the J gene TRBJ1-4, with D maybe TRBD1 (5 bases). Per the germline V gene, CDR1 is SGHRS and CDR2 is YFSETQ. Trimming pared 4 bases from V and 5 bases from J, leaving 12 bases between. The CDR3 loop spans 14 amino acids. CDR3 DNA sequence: TGCGCCAGCAGCCCCCGGGGGGGAAATGAAAAACTGTTTTTT. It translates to CASSPRGGNEKLFF.

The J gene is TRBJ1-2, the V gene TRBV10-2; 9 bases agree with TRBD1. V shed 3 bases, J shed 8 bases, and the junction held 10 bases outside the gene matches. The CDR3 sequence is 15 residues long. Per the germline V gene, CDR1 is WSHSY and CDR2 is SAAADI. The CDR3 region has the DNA TGCGCCAGCAGTGAATCCGGGACAGGGCCGATAGGCTACACCTTC. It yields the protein CASSESGTGPIGYTF.

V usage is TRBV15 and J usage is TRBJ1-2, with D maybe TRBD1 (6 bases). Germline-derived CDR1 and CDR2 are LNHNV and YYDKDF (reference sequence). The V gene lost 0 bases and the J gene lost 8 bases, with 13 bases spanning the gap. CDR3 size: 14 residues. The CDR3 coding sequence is TGTGCCACCAGCAGAGATACATCGCAGGGGGGCTACACCTTC. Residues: CATSRDTSQGGYTF.

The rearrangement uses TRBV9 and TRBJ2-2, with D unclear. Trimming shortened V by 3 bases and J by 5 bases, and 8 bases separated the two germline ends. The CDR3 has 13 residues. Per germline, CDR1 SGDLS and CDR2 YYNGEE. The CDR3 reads CASSATWTGELFF. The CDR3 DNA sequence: TGTGCCAGCAGCGCGACTTGGACCGGGGAGCTGTTTTTT.

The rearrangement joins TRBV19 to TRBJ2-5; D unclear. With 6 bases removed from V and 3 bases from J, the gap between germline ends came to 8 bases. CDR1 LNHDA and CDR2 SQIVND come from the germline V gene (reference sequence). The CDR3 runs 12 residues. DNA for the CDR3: TGTGCCAGTAGCCCCAGTAAAGAGACCCAGTACTTC. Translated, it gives CASSPSKETQYF.

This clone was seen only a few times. This CDR3 reads CASSLADRDTEAFF. The DNA for the CDR3 is TGCGCCAGCAGCTTGGCCGACAGGGACACTGAAGCTTTCTTT. This chain connects TRBV5-1 to TRBJ1-1, with TRBD1 identical over 7 bases. The CDR3 loop spans 14 amino acids. J gave up 3 bases and V 0 bases, and 2 bases lay outside the gene matches. The germline V gene encodes CDR1 SGHRS and CDR2 YFSETQ.

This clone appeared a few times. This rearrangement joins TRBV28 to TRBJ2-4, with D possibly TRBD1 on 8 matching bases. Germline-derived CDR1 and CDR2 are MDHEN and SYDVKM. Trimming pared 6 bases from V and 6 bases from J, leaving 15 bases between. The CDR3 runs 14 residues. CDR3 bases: TGTGCCAGCAGAGTGACAGGGGAGGGAAACATTCAGTACTTC. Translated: CASRVTGEGNIQYF.

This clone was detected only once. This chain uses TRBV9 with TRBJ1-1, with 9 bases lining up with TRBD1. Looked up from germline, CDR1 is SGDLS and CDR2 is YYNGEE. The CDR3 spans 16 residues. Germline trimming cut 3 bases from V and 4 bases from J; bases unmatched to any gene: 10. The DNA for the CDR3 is TGTGCCAGCAGCGCGATCCCGGGACAGGGTGTCACTGAAGCTTTCTTT. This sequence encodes CASSAIPGQGVTEAFF.

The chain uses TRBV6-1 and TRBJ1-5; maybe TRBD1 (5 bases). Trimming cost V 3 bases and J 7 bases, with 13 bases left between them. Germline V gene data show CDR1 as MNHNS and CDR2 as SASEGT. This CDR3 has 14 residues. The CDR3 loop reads CASSDSGGDQPQHF. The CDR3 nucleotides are TGTGCCAGCAGTGATTCCGGAGGGGACCAGCCCCAGCATTTT.

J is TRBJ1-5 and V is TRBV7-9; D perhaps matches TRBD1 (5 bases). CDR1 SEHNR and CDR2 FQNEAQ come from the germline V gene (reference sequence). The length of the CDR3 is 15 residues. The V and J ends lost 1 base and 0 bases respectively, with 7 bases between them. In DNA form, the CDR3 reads TGTGCCAGCAGCTTAGGGGGGGGTAGCAATCAGCCCCAGCATTTT. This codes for CASSLGGGSNQPQHF.

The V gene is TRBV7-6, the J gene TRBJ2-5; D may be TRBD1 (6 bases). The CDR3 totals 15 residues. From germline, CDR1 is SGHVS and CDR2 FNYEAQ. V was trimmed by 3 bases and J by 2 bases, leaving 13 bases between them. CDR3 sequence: CASSFQGSLQETQYF. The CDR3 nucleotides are TGTGCCAGCAGCTTTCAGGGGTCCCTGCAAGAGACCCAGTACTTC. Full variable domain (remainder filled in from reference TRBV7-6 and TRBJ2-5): GAGVSQSPRYKVTKRGQDVALRCDPISGHVSLYWYRQALGQGPEFLTYFNYEAQQDKSGLPNDRFSAERPEGSISTLTIQRTEQRDSAMYRCASSFQGSLQETQYFGPGTRLLVL.

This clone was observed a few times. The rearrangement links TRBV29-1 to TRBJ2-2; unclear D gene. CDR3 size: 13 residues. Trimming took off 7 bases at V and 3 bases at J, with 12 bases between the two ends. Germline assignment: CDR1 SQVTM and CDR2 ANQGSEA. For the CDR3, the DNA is TGCAGCGCCTCTTGGCAAGACACCGGGGAGCTGTTTTTT. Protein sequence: CSASWQDTGELFF.

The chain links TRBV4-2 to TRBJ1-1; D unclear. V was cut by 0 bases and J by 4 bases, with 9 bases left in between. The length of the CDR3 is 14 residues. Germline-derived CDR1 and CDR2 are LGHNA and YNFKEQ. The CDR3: CASSQEIGSTEAFF. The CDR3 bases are TGTGCCAGCAGCCAAGAAATCGGGTCCACTGAAGCTTTCTTT.

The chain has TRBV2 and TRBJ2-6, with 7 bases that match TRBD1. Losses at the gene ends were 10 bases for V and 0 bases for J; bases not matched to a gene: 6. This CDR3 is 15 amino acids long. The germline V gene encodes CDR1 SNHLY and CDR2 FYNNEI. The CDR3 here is CANDRENSGANVLTF. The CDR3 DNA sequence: TGTGCCAACGACAGGGAAAACTCTGGGGCCAACGTCCTGACTTTC.

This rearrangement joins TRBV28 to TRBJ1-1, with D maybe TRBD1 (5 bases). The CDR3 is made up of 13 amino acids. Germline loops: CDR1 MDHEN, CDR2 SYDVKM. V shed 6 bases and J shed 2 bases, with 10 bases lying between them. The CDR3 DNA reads TGTGCCAGCAGCCCGACAGAAAACACTGAAGCTTTCTTT. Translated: CASSPTENTEAFF.

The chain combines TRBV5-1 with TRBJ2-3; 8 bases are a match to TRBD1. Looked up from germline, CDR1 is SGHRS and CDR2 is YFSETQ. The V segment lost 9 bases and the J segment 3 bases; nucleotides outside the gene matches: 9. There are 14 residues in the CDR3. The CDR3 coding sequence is TGCGCCACCCAAGGACAGGGTCAGACAGATACGCAGTATTTT. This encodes CATQGQGQTDTQYF.

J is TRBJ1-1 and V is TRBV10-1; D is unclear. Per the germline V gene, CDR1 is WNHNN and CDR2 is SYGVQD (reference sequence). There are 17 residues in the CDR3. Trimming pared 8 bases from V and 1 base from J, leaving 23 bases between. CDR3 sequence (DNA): TGCGCCAGCCCAGTTCTGGCCCGGGGATGGGAGAACACTGAAGCTTTCTTT. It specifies CASPVLARGWENTEAFF.

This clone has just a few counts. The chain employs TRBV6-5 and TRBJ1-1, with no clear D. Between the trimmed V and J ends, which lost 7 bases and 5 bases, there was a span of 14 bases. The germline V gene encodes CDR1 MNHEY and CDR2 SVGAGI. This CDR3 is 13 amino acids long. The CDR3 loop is CASTYMRGTEAFF. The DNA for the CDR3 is TGTGCCAGCACCTACATGAGAGGAACTGAAGCTTTCTTT.

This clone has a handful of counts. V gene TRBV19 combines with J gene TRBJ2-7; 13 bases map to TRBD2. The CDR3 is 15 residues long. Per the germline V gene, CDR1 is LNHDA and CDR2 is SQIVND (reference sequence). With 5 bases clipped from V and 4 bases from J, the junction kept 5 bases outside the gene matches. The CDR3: CASSSRLAGGYEQYF. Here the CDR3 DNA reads TGTGCCAGTAGTTCAAGACTAGCGGGAGGTTACGAGCAGTACTTC.

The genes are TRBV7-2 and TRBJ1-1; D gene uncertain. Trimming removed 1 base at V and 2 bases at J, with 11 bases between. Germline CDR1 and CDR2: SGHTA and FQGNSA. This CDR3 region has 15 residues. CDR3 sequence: CASSLEAGSNTEAFF. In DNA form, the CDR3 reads TGTGCCAGCAGCTTAGAAGCGGGATCAAACACTGAAGCTTTCTTT. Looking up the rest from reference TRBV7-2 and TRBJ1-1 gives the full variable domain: GAGVSQSPSNKVTEKGKDVELRCDPISGHTALYWYRQSLGQGLEFLIYFQGNSAPDKSGLPSDRFSAERTGGSVSTLTIQRTQQEDSAVYLCASSLEAGSNTEAFFGQGTRLTVV.

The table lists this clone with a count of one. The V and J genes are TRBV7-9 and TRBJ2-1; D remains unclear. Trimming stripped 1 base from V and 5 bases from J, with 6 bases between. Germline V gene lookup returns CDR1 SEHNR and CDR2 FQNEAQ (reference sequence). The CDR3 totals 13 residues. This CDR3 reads CASSLDNNNEQFF. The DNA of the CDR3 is TGTGCCAGCAGCTTAGATAATAACAATGAGCAGTTCTTC.

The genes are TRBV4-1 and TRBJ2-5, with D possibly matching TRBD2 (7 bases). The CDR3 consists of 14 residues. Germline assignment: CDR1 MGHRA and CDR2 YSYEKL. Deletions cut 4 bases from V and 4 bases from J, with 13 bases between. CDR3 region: CASSPYGGRETQYF. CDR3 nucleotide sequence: TGCGCCAGCAGCCCCTACGGGGGGCGAGAGACCCAGTACTTC.

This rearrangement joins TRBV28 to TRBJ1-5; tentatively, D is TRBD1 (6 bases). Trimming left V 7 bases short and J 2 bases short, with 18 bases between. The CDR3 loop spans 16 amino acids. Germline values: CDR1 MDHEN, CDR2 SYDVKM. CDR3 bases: TGTGCCAGCACCGTCAGGGGATATATGGGCAATCAGCCCCAGCATTTT. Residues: CASTVRGYMGNQPQHF.

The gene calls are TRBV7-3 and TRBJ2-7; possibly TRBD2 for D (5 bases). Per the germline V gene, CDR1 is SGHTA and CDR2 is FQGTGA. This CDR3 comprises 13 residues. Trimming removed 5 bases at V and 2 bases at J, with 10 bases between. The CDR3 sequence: CASSPLETYEQYF. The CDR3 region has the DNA TGTGCCAGCAGCCCACTAGAAACCTACGAGCAGTACTTC.

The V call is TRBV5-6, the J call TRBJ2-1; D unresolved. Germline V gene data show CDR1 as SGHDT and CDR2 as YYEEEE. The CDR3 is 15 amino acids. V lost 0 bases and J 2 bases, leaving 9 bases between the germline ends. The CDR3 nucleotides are TGTGCCAGCAGCTTGGCAGGTTGGACCTACAATGAGCAGTTCTTC. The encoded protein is CASSLAGWTYNEQFF.